This T cell receptor (beta chain) emerged from a study of immune heterogeneity within non-small cell lung tumors. Template input was genomic DNA from bulk tumor (around 640 ng per sample). Far-apart biopsies, several per primary tumor, were taken during surgery. Enrolled individuals presented with untreated, newly diagnosed non-small cell lung cancer and received curative surgery. The CDR3 sequence is 15 residues long. Trimming cost V 4 bases and J 4 bases; bases outside gene matches: 13. CDR1 is DFQATT and CDR2 is SNEGSKA in the germline V gene (reference sequence). This clonotype was seen a single time. Multiplex PCR (32 V and 13 J primers) was used to amplify the TCR beta CDR3. TCRdb re-called the multiplex PCR reads through MiXCR, storing one row per CDR3 protein. The table lists 21,000 or so distinct CDR3 sequences, 25% to 35% of them singletons.

The chain is built from TRBV20-1 and TRBJ2-7; TRBD2 aligns across 7 bases. This receptor was obtained from a man aged 40-55 years with non-small cell lung cancer. Material for sequencing was lung tumor tissue. The CDR3 reads CSATRTRGRTYEQYF. The CDR3 DNA is TGCAGTGCTACCCGGACTAGAGGGAGAACATACGAGCAGTACTTC.